This entry concerns a single T cell receptor (beta chain). Its target is not known. The record originates from a study of cytomegalovirus exposure and HLA in healthy donors. With 4 bases removed from V and 7 bases from J, the gap between germline ends came to 16 bases. Germline assignment: CDR1 LNHDA and CDR2 SQIVND (reference sequence). CDR3 length: 15 amino acids. Primers: 60 Vbeta forward and 13 Jbeta reverse. TCRdb's table, derived via immunoSEQ multiplex PCR, lists solely in-frame clones and lacks some. The repertoire holds 100,000 to 150,000 clones, over 60% seen once, with over 4% in the top ten. Study observations and caveats: Investigators reported over 150 TCR beta chains as tied to cytomegalovirus.

V and J are TRBV19 and TRBJ2-2; D perhaps matches TRBD2 (5 bases). The TCR sequence derives from a man in his fifties or sixties in good health and CMV-seropositive. Sequences were obtained from PBMCs. DNA for the CDR3: TGTGCCAGTAGTAGAGGGCAGCAACGGGACGGGGAGCTGTTTTTT. Amino acids: CASSRGQQRDGELFF.